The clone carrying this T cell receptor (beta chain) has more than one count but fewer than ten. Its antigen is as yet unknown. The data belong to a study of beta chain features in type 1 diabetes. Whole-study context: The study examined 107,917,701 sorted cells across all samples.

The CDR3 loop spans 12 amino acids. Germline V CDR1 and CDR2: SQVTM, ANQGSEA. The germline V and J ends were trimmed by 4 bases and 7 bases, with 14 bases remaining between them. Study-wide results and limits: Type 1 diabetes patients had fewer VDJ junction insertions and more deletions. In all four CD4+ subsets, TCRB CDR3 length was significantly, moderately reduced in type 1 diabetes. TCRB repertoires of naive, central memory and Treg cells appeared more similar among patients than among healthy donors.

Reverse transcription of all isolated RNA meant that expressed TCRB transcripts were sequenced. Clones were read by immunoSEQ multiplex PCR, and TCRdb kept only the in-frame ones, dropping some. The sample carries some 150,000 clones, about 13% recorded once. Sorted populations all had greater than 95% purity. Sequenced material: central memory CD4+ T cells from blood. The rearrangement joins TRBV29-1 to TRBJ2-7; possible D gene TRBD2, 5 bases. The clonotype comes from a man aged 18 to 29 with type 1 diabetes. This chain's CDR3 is CSVGFGDREQYF. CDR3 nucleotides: TGCAGCGTTGGGTTCGGGGATCGGGAGCAGTACTTC.